The rows below give T cell receptor beta chains drawn from one sample of a study of T cell repertoires in cytomegalovirus infection. These receptors' antigens are unknown. TCRdb re-called the reads through MiXCR, storing one row per CDR3 protein. The sample records about 310,000 distinct CDR3 sequences, roughly 25% being singletons. This specimen was cultured PBMCs, taken from culture after CMV antigen stimulation. The source of these receptors is a human donor in good health (CMV status not recorded). Some clones in this sample may be carry-over from other donors' samples. Both conserved end residues are part of each CDR3. The D gene is left open where the match is weak. Expanded clones get a size class; other rows say once, few or many, or leave the size out.

clone_size	d_call	v_call	j_call	cdr3_aa	cdr3_nt
NA	NA	TRBV2	TRBJ2-3	CASSEVRTTDTQYF	TGTGCCAGCAGTGAAGTCAGAACCACAGATACGCAGTATTTT
few	NA	TRBV12-3/TRBV12-4	TRBJ2-5	CASSPGAGVETQYF	TGTGCCAGCAGTCCCGGGGCGGGTGTGGAGACCCAGTACTTC
many	NA	TRBV7-9	TRBJ1-4	CASSADSGRNEKLFF	TGTGCCAGCAGCGCTGACTCGGGACGGAATGAAAAACTGTTTTTT
NA	NA	TRBV12-3/TRBV12-4	TRBJ2-5	CASSLHLQGSGTQYF	TGTGCCAGCAGTCTTCACCTACAGGGAAGCGGGACCCAGTACTTC
NA	NA	TRBV20-1	TRBJ1-1	CSARDYSGFAFF	TGCAGTGCTAGAGATTACTCAGGCTTTGCTTTCTTT
NA	NA	TRBV20-1	TRBJ2-1	CSASMFGTGSSYNEQFF	TGCAGTGCTTCTATGTTTGGGACGGGCAGCTCCTACAATGAGCAGTTCTTC
NA	NA	TRBV18	TRBJ2-5	CASTTDQETQYF	TGTGCCAGCACGACGGACCAAGAGACCCAGTACTTC
NA	TRBD2	TRBV10-3	TRBJ2-1	CATRLAGASNEQFF	TGTGCCACCCGTTTAGCGGGAGCATCCAATGAGCAGTTCTTC
few	TRBD1	TRBV10-3	TRBJ1-1	CAISPRQGETEAFF	TGTGCCATCAGCCCTAGACAGGGAGAGACTGAAGCTTTCTTT
few	TRBD1	TRBV12-3/TRBV12-4	TRBJ2-6	CASSPYGQGAAGANVLTF	TGTGCCAGCAGCCCTTATGGACAGGGGGCGGCTGGGGCCAACGTCCTGACTTTC
NA	TRBD2	TRBV7-2	TRBJ2-6	CASSFGLAMGANVLTF	TGTGCCAGCAGCTTTGGACTAGCGATGGGGGCCAACGTCCTGACTTTC
few	TRBD2	TRBV7-9	TRBJ2-1	CASSPGLAQLQFF	TGTGCCAGCAGCCCTGGACTAGCCCAACTGCAGTTCTTC
few	NA	TRBV7-6	TRBJ2-2	CASSLAGPTGELFF	TGTGCCAGCAGCTTAGCGGGCCCCACCGGGGAGCTGTTTTTT
many	TRBD2	TRBV5-1	TRBJ2-5	CASSPPTSGKETQYF	TGCGCCAGCAGCCCACCGACTAGCGGGAAAGAGACCCAGTACTTC
many	NA	TRBV7-2	TRBJ2-1	CASSLMYEQFF	TGTGCCAGCAGCTTAATGTATGAGCAGTTCTTC
NA	NA	TRBV4-1	TRBJ1-4	CASSQFSGGNEKLFF	TGCGCCAGCAGCCAATTTTCGGGGGGGAACGAAAAACTGTTTTTT
many	TRBD2	TRBV7-8	TRBJ2-3	CASSLGEGTDTQYF	TGTGCCAGCAGCTTGGGGGAGGGTACAGATACGCAGTATTTT
NA	TRBD2	TRBV28	TRBJ2-7	CASSLRPGTRFSYEQYF	TGTGCCAGCAGTTTACGTCCCGGGACTAGATTCTCCTACGAGCAGTACTTC
NA	TRBD1	TRBV29-1	TRBJ2-1	CSVYRRDRGRNEQFF	TGCAGCGTTTATCGCCGGGACAGGGGGCGCAATGAGCAGTTCTTC
many	NA	TRBV12-3/TRBV12-4	TRBJ2-4	CASSFQPIAKNIQYF	TGTGCCAGCAGTTTCCAACCAATAGCCAAAAACATTCAGTACTTC
few	TRBD2	TRBV28	TRBJ2-1	CASSPLAGVSSYNEQFF	TGTGCCAGCAGTCCCCTAGCGGGAGTCAGCTCCTACAATGAGCAGTTCTTC
few	TRBD2	TRBV5-4	TRBJ2-1	CASSRSSGSRYNEQFF	TGTGCCAGCTCCCGTTCAAGCGGGAGTCGGTACAATGAGCAGTTCTTC
NA	NA	TRBV19	TRBJ1-2	CASTSPGVFSGYTF	TGTGCCAGTACCTCACCAGGGGTCTTCAGTGGCTACACCTTC
NA	TRBD1	TRBV7-2	TRBJ2-1	CASSFRGHLYNEQFF	TGTGCCAGCAGCTTCAGGGGGCATCTCTACAATGAGCAGTTCTTC
NA	NA	TRBV5-1	TRBJ2-5	CASSFRQTQETQYF	TGCGCCAGCAGCTTTCGGCAGACCCAAGAGACCCAGTACTTC
NA	TRBD2	TRBV10-3	TRBJ2-7	CAITASGSYEQYF	TGTGCCATCACGGCTAGCGGGAGCTACGAGCAGTACTTC
NA	NA	TRBV9	TRBJ2-5	CASSVGNEETQYF	TGTGCCAGCAGCGTAGGAAATGAAGAGACCCAGTACTTC
many	TRBD1	TRBV12-5	TRBJ2-5	CASGFPGQGGETQYF	TGTGCTAGTGGCTTCCCGGGACAGGGGGGAGAGACCCAGTACTTC
many	TRBD1	TRBV7-2	TRBJ1-1	CASSLDQTGDTEAFF	TGTGCCAGCAGCTTAGATCAGACAGGGGATACTGAAGCTTTCTTT
few	NA	TRBV11-2	TRBJ2-3	CASSWATLADTQYF	TGTGCCAGCAGCTGGGCAACGTTGGCAGATACGCAGTATTTT